This TCR beta chain emerged from a study of cytomegalovirus exposure and HLA in healthy donors. Study results and limitations: Researchers reported in a later analysis that common viral pathogens appeared linked to several top clusters.

As regards this clone: Its specificity is unknown.

Primers for the PCR totalled 60 Vbeta and 13 Jbeta. Source study methods: Later reanalysis found roughly 80 million unique TCR beta chains, some 10 million of them shared. Using immunoSEQ multiplex PCR, the repertoire was profiled, and TCRdb retains in-frame clones only, with some absent. V, J and clone size were drawn from that table, and D and trimming were deduced from the DNA. The sample carries around 37,000 clones, 82% recorded once. CDR3 size: 17 residues. The V and J ends lost 4 bases and 2 bases, in that order; junction bases with no gene match: 14. CDR1 is SGHDN and CDR2 is FVKESK in the germline V gene.

The sample was PBMCs. The chain has TRBV14 and TRBJ2-7, with 7 bases matching TRBD1. This TCR came from a woman between 18 and 29 years old in good health and CMV-seropositive. The CDR3 protein is CASSPYLTGSGTYEQYF. The CDR3 DNA reads TGTGCCAGCAGCCCCTACTTGACAGGGTCGGGGACCTACGAGCAGTACTTC.